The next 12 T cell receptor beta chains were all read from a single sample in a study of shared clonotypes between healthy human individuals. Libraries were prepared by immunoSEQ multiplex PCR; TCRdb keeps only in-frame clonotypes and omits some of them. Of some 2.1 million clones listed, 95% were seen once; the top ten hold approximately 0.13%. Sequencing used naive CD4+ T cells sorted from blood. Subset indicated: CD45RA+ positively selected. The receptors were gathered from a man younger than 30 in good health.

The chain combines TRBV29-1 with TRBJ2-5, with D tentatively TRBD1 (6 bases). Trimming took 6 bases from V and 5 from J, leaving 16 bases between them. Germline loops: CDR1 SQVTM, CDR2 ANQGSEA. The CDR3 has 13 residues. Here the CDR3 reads CSVPLGGWETQYF. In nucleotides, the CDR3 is TGCAGCGTACCCTTAGGGGGTTGGGAGACCCAGTACTTC.

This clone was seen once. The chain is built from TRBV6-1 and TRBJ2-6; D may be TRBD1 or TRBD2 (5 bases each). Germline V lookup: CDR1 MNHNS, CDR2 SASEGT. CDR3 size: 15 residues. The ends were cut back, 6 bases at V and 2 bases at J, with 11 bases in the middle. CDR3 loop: CASREEQAGANVLTF. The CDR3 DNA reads TGTGCCAGCAGGGAGGAACAGGCTGGGGCCAACGTCCTGACTTTC.

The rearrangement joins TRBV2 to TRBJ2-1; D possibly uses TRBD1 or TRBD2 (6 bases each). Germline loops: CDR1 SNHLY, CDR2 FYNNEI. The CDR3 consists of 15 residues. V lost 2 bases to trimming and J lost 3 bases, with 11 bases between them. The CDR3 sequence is CASSERRGHYNEQFF. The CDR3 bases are TGTGCCAGCAGTGAAAGGCGGGGACACTACAATGAGCAGTTCTTC.

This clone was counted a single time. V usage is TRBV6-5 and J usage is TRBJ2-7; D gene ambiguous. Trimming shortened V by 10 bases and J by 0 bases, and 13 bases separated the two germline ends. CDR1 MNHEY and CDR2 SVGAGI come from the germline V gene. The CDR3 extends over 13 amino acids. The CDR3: CATYGHNSYEQYF. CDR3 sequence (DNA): TGTGCCACCTACGGCCACAACTCCTACGAGCAGTACTTC.

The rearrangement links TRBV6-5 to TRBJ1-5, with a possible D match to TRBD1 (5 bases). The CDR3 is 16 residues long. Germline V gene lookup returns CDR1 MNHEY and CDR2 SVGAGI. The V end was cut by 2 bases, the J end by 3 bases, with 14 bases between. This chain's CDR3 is CASSYGGGTNNQPQHF. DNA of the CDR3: TGTGCCAGCAGTTACGGGGGGGGAACTAACAATCAGCCCCAGCATTTT.

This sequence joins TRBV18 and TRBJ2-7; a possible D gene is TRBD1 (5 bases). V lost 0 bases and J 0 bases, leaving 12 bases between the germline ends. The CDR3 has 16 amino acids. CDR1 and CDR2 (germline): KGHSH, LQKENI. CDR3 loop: CASSPPNRRSSYEQYF. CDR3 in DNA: TGTGCCAGCTCACCACCCAACAGGCGTAGCTCCTACGAGCAGTACTTC.

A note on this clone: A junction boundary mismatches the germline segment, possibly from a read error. This CDR3 reads CASSLGGTGAQGTQYF. In DNA form, the CDR3 reads TGTGCCAGCAGCTTAGGAGGGACAGGGGCCCAAGGGACCCAGTACTTC. V is TRBV7-9 and J is TRBJ2-5, with TRBD1 identical over 10 bases. Germline V CDR1 and CDR2: SEHNR, FQNEAQ (reference sequence). The CDR3 sequence is 16 residues long.

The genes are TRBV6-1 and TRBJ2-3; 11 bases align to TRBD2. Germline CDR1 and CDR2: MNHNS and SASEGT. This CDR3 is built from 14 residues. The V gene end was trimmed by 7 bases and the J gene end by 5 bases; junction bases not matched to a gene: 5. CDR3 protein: CASNLAGGQDTQYF. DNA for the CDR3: TGTGCCAGCAATCTAGCGGGGGGCCAAGATACGCAGTATTTT.

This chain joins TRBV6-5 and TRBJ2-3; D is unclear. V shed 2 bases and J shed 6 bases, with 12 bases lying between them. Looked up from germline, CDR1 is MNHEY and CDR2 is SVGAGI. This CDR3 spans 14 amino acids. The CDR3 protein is CASSYGQARDTQYF. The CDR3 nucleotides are TGTGCCAGCAGTTACGGGCAGGCGAGGGATACGCAGTATTTT.

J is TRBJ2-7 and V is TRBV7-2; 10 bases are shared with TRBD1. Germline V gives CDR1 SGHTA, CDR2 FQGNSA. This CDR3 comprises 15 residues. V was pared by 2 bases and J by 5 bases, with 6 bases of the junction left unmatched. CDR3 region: CASSLSRDRGHEQYF. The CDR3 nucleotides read TGTGCCAGCAGCTTATCCCGGGACAGGGGACACGAGCAGTACTTC.

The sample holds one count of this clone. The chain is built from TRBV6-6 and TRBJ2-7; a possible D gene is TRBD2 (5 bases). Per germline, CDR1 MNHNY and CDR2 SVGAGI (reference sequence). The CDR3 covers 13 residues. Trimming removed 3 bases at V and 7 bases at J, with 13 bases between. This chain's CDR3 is CASSYLGTGEQYF. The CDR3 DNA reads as TGTGCCAGCAGTTATTTGGGTACGGGAGAGCAGTACTTC.

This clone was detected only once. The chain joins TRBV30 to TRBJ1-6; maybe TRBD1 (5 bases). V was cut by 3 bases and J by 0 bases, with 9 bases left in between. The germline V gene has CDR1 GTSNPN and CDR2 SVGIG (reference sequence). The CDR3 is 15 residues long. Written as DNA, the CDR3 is TGTGCCTGGAGGACAGAAAGCTCCTATAATTCACCCCTCCACTTT. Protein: CAWRTESSYNSPLHF.